One sample yielded the 21 T cell receptor beta chains listed below, sequenced in a study of identical twins. TCRdb used MiXCR to reprocess the 5' RACE reads, holding one entry per CDR3 protein. The table has 1,800,000 or so distinct CDR3 sequences, about 30% seen once. The source material was cord blood. The receptors derive from a newborn girl in good health.

This clonotype occurred a few times. The chain employs TRBV24-1 and TRBJ2-7, with TRBD2 identical over 10 bases. V was clipped by 7 bases and J by 4 bases; unmatched bases: 6. CDR3 size: 14 residues. The germline CDR1 and CDR2 sequences are KGHDR and SFDVKD. CDR3 loop: CATRAAGGDYEQYF. The CDR3 nucleotides are TGTGCCACCAGGGCAGCGGGAGGGGATTACGAGCAGTACTTC.

This sequence joins TRBV7-2 and TRBJ1-6; D gene unclear. The CDR3 has 16 amino acids. V lost 4 bases, J lost 0 bases, and 10 bases lay in between. CDR1 SGHTA and CDR2 FQGNSA come from the germline V gene. In nucleotides, the CDR3 is TGTGCCAGCAGCTCACTGCACTTCTCCTATAATTCACCCCTCCACTTT. It translates to CASSSLHFSYNSPLHF.

This clonotype was detected only a few times. A read error may produce the germline difference seen at one junction end. This chain links TRBV12-3 or TRBV12-4 with TRBJ1-2; 9 bases are shared with TRBD1. The CDR3 runs to 16 residues. The CDR3 loop reads CASSLSPTGGNHGYTF. The CDR3 nucleotides are TGTGCCAGCAGTTTATCCCCGACAGGGGGTAACCATGGCTACACCTTC.

This clonotype was found a few times. The chain carries TRBV20-1 and TRBJ1-6; D remains unclear. The CDR3 extends over 15 amino acids. Germline V lookup: CDR1 DFQATT, CDR2 SNEGSKA (reference sequence). The V gene lost 6 bases and the J gene lost 0 bases, with 12 bases spanning the gap. This CDR3 reads CSALSESSYNSPLHF. CDR3 DNA: TGCAGTGCACTCAGTGAGAGCTCCTATAATTCACCCCTCCACTTT.

This clonotype was picked up one time. This chain uses TRBV7-2 with TRBJ2-3; D ambiguous. Trimming removed 6 bases at V and 1 base at J, with 14 bases between. Germline V gene sequence: CDR1 SGHTA, CDR2 FQGNSA. The CDR3 spans 15 residues. CDR3 in DNA: TGTGCCAGCAGATCCAGGCTAAGCGGCACAGATACGCAGTATTTT. Residues: CASRSRLSGTDTQYF.

This clonotype was recorded a few times. The CDR3 coding sequence is TGTGCCAGCAGGCGAGTCGGAGGGAACAATGAGCAGTTCTTC. Its translation: CASRRVGGNNEQFF. The chain has TRBV6-5 and TRBJ2-1; possibly TRBD2 for D (6 bases). Trimming removed 6 bases from V and 5 bases from J, with 14 bases in between. The CDR3 runs to 14 residues. The germline V gene has CDR1 MNHEY and CDR2 SVGAGI.

This sequence joins TRBV6-1 and TRBJ1-2; D uncertain. V shed 2 bases and J shed 0 bases, with 16 bases lying between them. Germline CDR1 and CDR2: MNHNS and SASEGT. This CDR3 has 17 residues. The CDR3 DNA reads TGTGCCAGCAGTGAAATTCTTGGGTGGCAGGCTAACTATGGCTACACCTTC. Translating it yields CASSEILGWQANYGYTF.

This clonotype was recorded a few times. The rearrangement links TRBV5-5 to TRBJ2-1, with unresolved D. Germline loops: CDR1 SGHKS, CDR2 YYEKEE (reference sequence). Trimming took off 0 bases at V and 7 bases at J, with 14 bases between the two ends. The CDR3 spans 15 residues. The CDR3 DNA reads TGTGCCAGCAGCTTGGTTACGGTAGAGGCTAATGAGCAGTTCTTC. This translates into CASSLVTVEANEQFF.

The chain is built from TRBV20-1 and TRBJ2-2; unclear D gene. Germline V CDR1 and CDR2: DFQATT, SNEGSKA (reference sequence). The V and J ends lost 0 bases and 1 base respectively, with 9 bases between them. There are 15 residues in the CDR3. Here the CDR3 reads CSAREGRGNTGELFF. The CDR3 DNA follows: TGCAGTGCTAGAGAGGGTAGAGGGAACACCGGGGAGCTGTTTTTT.

For this clonotype: A much bigger clone sits one base away, suggesting this may be a read error. J is TRBJ2-7 and V is TRBV24-1; D is ambiguous. The CDR3 covers 13 residues. CDR1 KGHDR and CDR2 SFDVKD come from the germline V gene. CDR3 amino acids: CASSDSPNYEQYF. CDR3 nucleotides: TGTGCCTCCAGTGATTCCCCCAACTACGAGCAGTACTTC.

The chain links TRBV3-1 to TRBJ2-5; 10 bases are a match to TRBD2. The trim removed 4 bases at V and 11 bases at J, leaving 13 bases unmatched. Germline V gene sequence: CDR1 LGHDT, CDR2 YNNKEL (reference sequence). CDR3 length: 15 residues. The CDR3 protein is CASSRPSGSYNEQYF. The CDR3, as DNA: TGTGCCAGCAGCCGGCCTAGCGGGAGTTACAATGAGCAGTACTTC.

The V and J genes are TRBV12-3 or TRBV12-4 and TRBJ2-7, with TRBD2 identical over 7 bases. The V and J ends lost 3 bases and 10 bases, in that order; junction bases with no gene match: 15. The CDR3 spans 15 residues. The CDR3 spells CASSFGGRAREAQYF. In DNA form, the CDR3 reads TGTGCCAGCAGTTTCGGAGGGAGGGCCAGGGAGGCCCAGTACTTC.

This clonotype occurred a few times. This sequence joins TRBV12-3 or TRBV12-4 and TRBJ2-1; 14 bases align to TRBD2. Trimming cost V 4 bases and J 9 bases; bases outside gene matches: 8. The CDR3 spans 16 residues. CDR3 protein: CASSSLGLAGGGEQFF. In DNA, the CDR3 is TGTGCCAGCAGTTCCCTCGGACTAGCGGGGGGCGGTGAGCAGTTCTTC.

The V and J genes are TRBV5-5 and TRBJ2-1; 10 positions agree with TRBD2. Germline V gives CDR1 SGHKS, CDR2 YYEKEE (reference sequence). CDR3 length: 20 amino acids. The V gene end was trimmed by 4 bases and the J gene end by 7 bases; junction bases not matched to a gene: 23. In DNA form, the CDR3 reads TGTGCCAGCAGCCCTACCGGGATTAGCGGGAGGTGGGGTTATAGAAATGAGCAGTTCTTC. This gives the protein CASSPTGISGRWGYRNEQFF.

The chain employs TRBV6-1 and TRBJ1-1; tentatively, D is TRBD1 (6 bases). V lost 3 bases, J lost 3 bases, and 8 bases lay in between. Per the germline V gene, CDR1 is MNHNS and CDR2 is SASEGT. The CDR3 length is 13 residues. Here the CDR3 reads CASSDGGHTEAFF. The CDR3 region has the DNA TGTGCCAGCAGTGACGGGGGGCACACTGAAGCTTTCTTT.

This clonotype was counted between two and nine times. V usage is TRBV28 and J usage is TRBJ2-1, with 13 bases matching TRBD2. The J segment lost 6 bases and the V segment lost 5 bases, leaving 4 bases of the junction unmatched. Germline V CDR1 and CDR2: MDHEN, SYDVKM. There are 15 residues in the CDR3. CDR3 residues: CASSTRTSGSNEQFF. In DNA form, the CDR3 reads TGTGCCAGCAGTACCCGGACTAGCGGGAGCAATGAGCAGTTCTTC. Variable domain in full (rest from reference TRBV28 and TRBJ2-1): DVKVTQSSRYLVKRTGEKVFLECVQDMDHENMFWYRQDPGLGLRLIYFSYDVKMKEKGDIPEGYSVSREKKERFSLILESASTNQTSMYLCASSTRTSGSNEQFFGPGTRLTVL.

The chain is built from TRBV4-2 and TRBJ1-3, with TRBD1 matching 8 bases. CDR3 length equals 17 residues. Germline lookup yields CDR1 LGHNA and CDR2 YNFKEQ. The trim removed 2 bases at V and 2 bases at J, leaving 8 bases unmatched. For the CDR3, the DNA is TGTGCCAGCAGCCAAAATCTCCCGGACAGGGCTGGAAACACCATATATTTT. It yields the protein CASSQNLPDRAGNTIYF.

This clonotype was seen a handful of times. This chain links TRBV3-1 with TRBJ2-1, with D possibly matching TRBD1 (5 bases). Germline values: CDR1 LGHDT, CDR2 YNNKEL (reference sequence). This CDR3 contains 17 residues. Trimming left V 2 bases short and J 0 bases short, with 14 bases between. CDR3 sequence (DNA): TGTGCCAGCAGCCAATTCATTGGGGCAAGCTCCTACAATGAGCAGTTCTTC. Its translation: CASSQFIGASSYNEQFF.

In this sample, this clonotype turned up once. The chain employs TRBV20-1 and TRBJ2-5; D may match TRBD1 or TRBD2 (5 bases each). Germline lookup yields CDR1 DFQATT and CDR2 SNEGSKA (reference sequence). The CDR3 spans 13 residues. Trimming took 6 bases from V and 5 from J, leaving 16 bases between them. This chain's CDR3 is CSAPPGTEETQYF. CDR3 coding DNA: TGCAGTGCCCCTCCAGGGACGGAGGAGACCCAGTACTTC.

V gene TRBV7-6 combines with J gene TRBJ1-3; possibly TRBD1 for D (5 bases). CDR3 length: 15 residues. Germline V gene lookup returns CDR1 SGHVS and CDR2 FNYEAQ. The V end was cut by 2 bases, the J end by 2 bases, with 10 bases between. CDR3 amino acids: CASSLPGRAGNTIYF. The CDR3 region has the DNA TGTGCCAGCAGCTTACCAGGGCGGGCTGGAAACACCATATATTTT.

The chain links TRBV6-5 to TRBJ2-1; 12 nucleotides align to TRBD2. The CDR3 spans 16 residues. V dropped 7 bases and J dropped 0; count of bases not matched to a gene: 4. Germline V lookup: CDR1 MNHEY, CDR2 SVGAGI. CDR3: CASTPTSGSSYNEQFF. CDR3 nucleotide sequence: TGTGCCAGCACCCCGACTAGCGGGAGCTCCTACAATGAGCAGTTCTTC.